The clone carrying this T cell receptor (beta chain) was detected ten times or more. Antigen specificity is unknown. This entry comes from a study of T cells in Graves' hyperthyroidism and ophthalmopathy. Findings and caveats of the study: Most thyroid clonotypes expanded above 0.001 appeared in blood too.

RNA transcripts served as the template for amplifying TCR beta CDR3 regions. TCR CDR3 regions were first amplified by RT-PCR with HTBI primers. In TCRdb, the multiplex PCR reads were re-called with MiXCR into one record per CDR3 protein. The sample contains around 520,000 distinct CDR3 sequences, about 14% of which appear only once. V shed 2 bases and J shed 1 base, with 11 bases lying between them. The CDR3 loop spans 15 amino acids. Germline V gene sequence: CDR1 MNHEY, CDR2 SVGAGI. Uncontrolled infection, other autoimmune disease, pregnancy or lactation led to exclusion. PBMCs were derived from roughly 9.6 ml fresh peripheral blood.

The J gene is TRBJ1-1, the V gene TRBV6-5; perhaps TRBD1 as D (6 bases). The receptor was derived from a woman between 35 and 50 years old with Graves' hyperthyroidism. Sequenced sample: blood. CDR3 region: CASSYRQEENTEAFF. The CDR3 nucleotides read TGTGCCAGCAGTTACCGACAGGAAGAGAACACTGAAGCTTTCTTT.